This passage covers 22 T cell receptor beta chains from one sample sequenced in a study of CXCR3-negative and CXCR3-positive naive CD8 T cells. UMI-labeled 5' RACE yielded the TRB cDNA libraries. TCRdb reanalyzed the 5' RACE reads, giving one entry per CDR3 protein sequence and no DNA. Its clone listing holds 50,000 to 65,000 distinct CDR3 sequences. The sequenced material came from memory CD8+ T cells from blood. The receptors come from a human donor in good health. Some clones in this sample may be carry-over from other donors' samples.

The chain employs TRBV7-9 and TRBJ1-4; without DNA, the TCRdb call of TRBD1 cannot be checked. The CDR3 runs 15 residues. CDR1 SEHNR and CDR2 FQNEAQ come from the germline V gene (reference sequence). CDR3 sequence: CASSDYRGQDEKLFF.

The chain carries TRBV29-1 and TRBJ2-7; the TCRdb D gene call, TRBD1, has no DNA to confirm it. CDR1 is SQVTM and CDR2 is ANQGSEA in the germline V gene. The CDR3 length is 14 residues. The CDR3 here is CSVEDLDRDLEQYF.

V gene TRBV7-9 combines with J gene TRBJ2-1. Germline CDR1 reads SEHNR; CDR2 reads FQNEAQ (reference sequence). The CDR3 covers 13 residues. The CDR3 sequence is CASSLAVSDEQFF.

The chain couples TRBV6-2 or TRBV6-3 to TRBJ2-7; no DNA is available, so the TRBD2 call from TCRdb remains unchecked. The CDR3 is made up of 14 amino acids. Germline lookup yields CDR1 MNHEY and CDR2 SVGEGT. CDR3 amino acids: CASSTRLASYEQYF.

This clonotype is classed as medium-sized (0.01 to 0.1%) by frequency. J is TRBJ2-1 and V is TRBV11-2; the D call of TRBD1 rests on TCRdb alone, since no DNA is present to check it. This CDR3 is built from 13 residues. Germline-derived CDR1 and CDR2 are SGHAT and FQNNGV. This CDR3 is CASSLVGNDEQFF.

The chain joins TRBV6-5 to TRBJ1-1; the D call of TRBD1 rests on TCRdb alone, since no DNA is present to check it. The CDR3 totals 13 residues. Germline V gene lookup returns CDR1 MNHEY and CDR2 SVGAGI. CDR3: CASRWTGGTEAFF.

This chain connects TRBV7-2 to TRBJ2-7; there is no DNA to check the TCRdb D call of TRBD1. The CDR3 sequence is 13 residues long. Germline CDR1 SGHTA, CDR2 FQGNSA. CDR3 residues: CASRPAGEYEQYF.

The chain recombines TRBV7-9 with TRBJ2-7; the TCRdb call, TRBD1, lacks DNA for checking. Germline assignment: CDR1 SEHNR and CDR2 FQNEAQ (reference sequence). The CDR3 covers 15 residues. The CDR3 is CASSLVGGSAYEQYF.

This chain uses TRBV19 with TRBJ2-6; TCRdb calls TRBD1, which cannot be checked without DNA. Germline lookup yields CDR1 LNHDA and CDR2 SQIVND (reference sequence). The CDR3 extends over 15 amino acids. CDR3: CASSLTGSGANVLTF. Full variable domain (outside the CDR3, taken from reference TRBV19 and TRBJ2-6): DGGITQSPKYLFRKEGQNVTLSCEQNLNHDAMYWYRQDPGQGLRLIYYSQIVNDFQKGDIAEGYSVSREKKESFPLTVTSAQKNPTAFYLCASSLTGSGANVLTFGAGSRLTVL.

The chain recombines TRBV29-1 with TRBJ1-1. CDR1 is SQVTM, CDR2 ANQGSEA, per germline. This CDR3 has 13 residues. CDR3 region: CSVEWEVETEAFF.

The chain couples TRBV12-3 or TRBV12-4 to TRBJ2-7; TCRdb's D call, TRBD2, is unchecked because there is no DNA. The CDR3 contains 15 residues. The CDR3 reads CASSLSPSGTYEQYF.

J is TRBJ2-7 and V is TRBV4-3; without DNA, the TCRdb call of TRBD1 cannot be checked. The CDR3 is 16 residues long. Germline CDR1 LGHNA, CDR2 YSLEER. CDR3 region: CASSQEVGDGTYEQYF.

The rearrangement joins TRBV20-1 to TRBJ2-1; as DNA is missing, the TRBD1 call by TCRdb cannot be tested. This CDR3 has 15 amino acids. Germline V lookup: CDR1 DFQATT, CDR2 SNEGSKA (reference sequence). CDR3 amino acids: CSAKMRDRAYNEQFF.

The rearrangement links TRBV29-1 to TRBJ2-7; the TCRdb call, TRBD1, lacks DNA for checking. The CDR3 runs 13 residues. The germline gives CDR1 SQVTM, CDR2 ANQGSEA. This CDR3 reads CSVRFRDSYEQYF.

The chain has TRBV11-1 and TRBJ2-5. This CDR3 is built from 15 residues. Looked up from germline, CDR1 is SGHAT and CDR2 is FQDESV (reference sequence). The CDR3 sequence: CASSFGAQVQETQYF.

The chain has TRBV7-6 and TRBJ2-7; TCRdb reports TRBD2, a call that lacks DNA to check it against. The CDR3 consists of 15 residues. Germline V gene lookup returns CDR1 SGHVS and CDR2 FNYEAQ. The CDR3 spells CASSRGPDWLYEQYF. Combining the CDR3 with reference TRBV7-6 and TRBJ2-7 gives the whole variable domain GAGVSQSPRYKVTKRGQDVALRCDPISGHVSLYWYRQALGQGPEFLTYFNYEAQQDKSGLPNDRFSAERPEGSISTLTIQRTEQRDSAMYRCASSRGPDWLYEQYFGPGTRLTVT.

This rearrangement joins TRBV29-1 to TRBJ1-1. The CDR3 totals 12 residues. Germline V gene sequence: CDR1 SQVTM, CDR2 ANQGSEA. This CDR3 is CSVLTANTEAFF.

This chain joins TRBV12-3 or TRBV12-4 and TRBJ1-1; checking the TCRdb D call of TRBD1 is not possible without DNA. The CDR3 contains 15 residues. The CDR3: CASSSVDRGNTEAFF.

V usage is TRBV29-1 and J usage is TRBJ1-3; the TCRdb D gene call, TRBD1, has no DNA to confirm it. The CDR3 is 15 amino acids. The germline V gene has CDR1 SQVTM and CDR2 ANQGSEA. The CDR3 spells CSVEGGGHSGNTIYF.

The V call is TRBV4-3, the J call TRBJ2-3; no DNA is available, so the TRBD1 call from TCRdb remains unchecked. This CDR3 spans 17 amino acids. Germline CDR1 and CDR2: LGHNA and YSLEER. CDR3 sequence reads: CASSQDGDASGFDVQYF.

The rearrangement uses TRBV29-1 and TRBJ2-3. Germline CDR1 reads SQVTM; CDR2 reads ANQGSEA. The CDR3 extends over 14 amino acids. The CDR3 sequence: CSVRSRGVPDTQYF.

This chain uses TRBV15 with TRBJ2-2; TCRdb gives TRBD2 as the D gene, but with no DNA this cannot be confirmed. In germline, CDR1 is LNHNV, CDR2 YYDKDF (reference sequence). CDR3 length: 19 amino acids. CDR3: CATSRMRLSGGPVTGELFF.